The next 22 T cell receptor beta chains were all read from a single sample in a study of blood T cell repertoires in COVID-19. The protocol was immunoSEQ multiplex PCR, while the TCRdb copy is restricted to in-frame clones and leaves out a portion. The table records about 69,000 clones, 82% of them present only once. Material: peripheral blood. The receptors stem from a human donor in a cohort sampled during active COVID-19.

This clone has just one count. This chain links TRBV18 with TRBJ2-5; 9 bases fit TRBD1. The germline V gene has CDR1 KGHSH and CDR2 LQKENI. The trim removed 2 bases at V and 0 bases at J, leaving 13 bases unmatched. The CDR3 loop spans 19 amino acids. The CDR3: CASSPAGTGFRGHQETQYF. CDR3 sequence (DNA): TGTGCCAGCTCACCAGCCGGGACAGGGTTTAGGGGTCACCAAGAGACCCAGTACTTC.

V is TRBV19 and J is TRBJ1-3; perhaps TRBD1 as D (6 bases). Looked up from germline, CDR1 is LNHDA and CDR2 is SQIVND (reference sequence). V shed 5 bases and J shed 2 bases, with 13 bases lying between them. There are 15 residues in the CDR3. CDR3 loop: CASSVTGMTGNTIYF. In DNA, the CDR3 is TGTGCCAGTAGTGTCACAGGGATGACTGGAAACACCATATATTTT.

V and J are TRBV28 and TRBJ1-4, with TRBD1 matching over 8 bases. The junction had 13 bases not matched to a gene; V was cut back by 11 bases and J by 8 bases. CDR3 length: 14 residues. Germline CDR1 reads MDHEN; CDR2 reads SYDVKM. This CDR3 reads CAASTGGGEEKLFF. In nucleotides, the CDR3 is TGTGCCGCATCTACAGGGGGGGGTGAGGAAAAACTGTTTTTT.

The chain recombines TRBV5-8 with TRBJ2-3, with a tentative D call TRBD2 (6 bases). Germline assignment: CDR1 SGHTS and CDR2 YDEGEE. The CDR3 spans 15 residues. The V and J ends lost 4 bases and 7 bases respectively, with 19 bases between them. In DNA form, the CDR3 reads TGTGCCAGCAGCGCGGCGGGCAGACTAGGAAATACGCAGTATTTT. This translates into CASSAAGRLGNTQYF.

This chain uses TRBV3-1 (or the pseudogene TRBV3-2) with TRBJ1-2; 9 nucleotides match TRBD1. The CDR3 contains 15 residues. V lost 4 bases, J lost 5 bases, and 8 bases stayed unmatched. Germline V lookup: CDR1 LGHDT, CDR2 YNNKEL (reference sequence). This CDR3 reads CASSPGQGLHYGYTF. The CDR3 DNA reads as TGTGCCAGCAGCCCCGGACAGGGGCTACATTATGGCTACACCTTC.

The chain recombines TRBV9 with TRBJ1-2; 8 bases fit TRBD1. The germline gives CDR1 SGDLS, CDR2 YYNGEE. The ends lost 4 bases at V and 5 bases at J; junction bases unmatched: 10. The CDR3 has 15 residues. The CDR3 region is CASSFRDRTSYGYTF. CDR3 bases: TGTGCCAGCAGCTTCCGGGACAGGACCTCTTATGGCTACACCTTC.

The chain uses TRBV5-1 and TRBJ1-6; 9 positions agree with TRBD1. CDR1 SGHRS and CDR2 YFSETQ come from the germline V gene. CDR3 length: 14 residues. V shed 5 bases, J shed 11 bases, and the junction held 8 bases outside the gene matches. CDR3 DNA sequence: TGCGCCAGCAGACCCGGGACAGGGAGGACACCCCTCCACTTT. This encodes CASRPGTGRTPLHF.

The V gene is TRBV7-8, the J gene TRBJ2-7, with D hard to call. The CDR3 has 14 residues. V was clipped by 5 bases and J by 3 bases, with 14 bases between them. From germline, CDR1 is SGHVS and CDR2 FQNEAQ. Here the CDR3 DNA reads TGTGCCAGCAGCGTCGACATGCACATCTACGAGCAGTACTTC. Residues: CASSVDMHIYEQYF. Full variable domain (outside the CDR3, taken from reference TRBV7-8 and TRBJ2-7): GAGVSQSPRYKVAKRGQDVALRCDPISGHVSLFWYQQALGQGPEFLTYFQNEAQLDKSGLPSDRFFAERPEGSVSTLKIQRTQQEDSAVYLCASSVDMHIYEQYFGPGTRLTVT.

This sequence joins TRBV5-1 and TRBJ1-2; no reliable D call. The germline CDR1 and CDR2 sequences are SGHRS and YFSETQ. V was clipped by 0 bases and J by 8 bases, with 8 bases between them. The CDR3 is made up of 12 amino acids. The DNA of the CDR3 is TGCGCCAGCAGCTTGGACCGGGTCGGCTACACCTTC. This sequence encodes CASSLDRVGYTF.

The CDR3 reads CASSRTGGEKTQYF. The CDR3 DNA reads as TGTGCCAGCAGCCGGACCGGGGGGGAAAAGACTCAGTACTTC. This chain joins TRBV4-2 and TRBJ2-4, with 8 positions matching TRBD2. CDR1 and CDR2 (germline): LGHNA, YNFKEQ. CDR3 size: 14 residues. V shed 4 bases and J 12 bases; nucleotides not matched to a gene: 11.

The genes are TRBV11-2 and TRBJ2-5; maybe TRBD2 (6 bases). The V end lost 5 bases, the J end lost 4 bases, and 17 bases lay between the germline ends. The CDR3 covers 15 residues. The germline V gene encodes CDR1 SGHAT and CDR2 FQNNGV. The CDR3 sequence: CASSLGRLGGETQYF. The CDR3 coding sequence is TGTGCCAGCAGCCTCGGACGCCTGGGGGGAGAGACCCAGTACTTC.

A single count supports this clone. The rearrangement joins TRBV11-1 to TRBJ2-7; D possibly corresponds to TRBD1 (6 bases). V was shortened by 3 bases and J by 6 bases, with 12 bases between the two germline ends. This CDR3 contains 13 residues. Germline lookup yields CDR1 SGHAT and CDR2 FQDESV (reference sequence). CDR3: CASSLGDNLEQYF. The CDR3 DNA follows: TGTGCCAGCAGCTTGGGGGACAATCTCGAGCAGTACTTC.

The V and J genes are TRBV13 and TRBJ2-1; 13 nucleotides match TRBD2. V shed 2 bases, J shed 4 bases, and the junction held 8 bases outside the gene matches. The CDR3 is 18 residues long. Germline V gene lookup returns CDR1 PRHDT and CDR2 FYEKMQ (reference sequence). DNA of the CDR3: TGTGCCAGCAGCTTACACCCTGGGACTAGCGGGGTATACAATGAGCAGTTCTTC. Protein: CASSLHPGTSGVYNEQFF.

This sequence joins TRBV7-9 and TRBJ2-1, with a possible D match to TRBD2 (6 bases). V was pared by 4 bases and J by 0 bases, with 10 bases between. The CDR3 totals 15 residues. The germline gives CDR1 SEHNR, CDR2 FQNEAQ (reference sequence). CDR3: CASSWPAGSYNEQFF. The CDR3 DNA reads TGTGCCAGCAGCTGGCCAGCGGGCTCCTACAATGAGCAGTTCTTC.

This chain joins TRBV6-2 or TRBV6-3 and TRBJ2-5, with 7 positions matching TRBD1. Per germline, CDR1 MNHEY and CDR2 SVGEGT. V gave up 6 bases and J gave up 7 bases; unmatched junction bases: 8. The CDR3 length is 13 residues. The CDR3 sequence: CASSWTGDLTQYF. For the CDR3, the DNA is TGTGCCAGCAGCTGGACAGGAGACTTGACCCAGTACTTC.

This clone came up once. The rearrangement links TRBV7-2 to TRBJ2-7; 9 bases agree with TRBD2. The ends lost 7 bases at V and 0 bases at J; junction bases unmatched: 4. Germline CDR1 SGHTA, CDR2 FQGNSA. The CDR3 has 14 residues. CDR3 in DNA: TGTGCCAGCACCCTAGCGGGGAGCTCCTACGAGCAGTACTTC. This translates into CASTLAGSSYEQYF. Full variable domain (outside the CDR3, taken from reference TRBV7-2 and TRBJ2-7): GAGVSQSPSNKVTEKGKDVELRCDPISGHTALYWYRQSLGQGLEFLIYFQGNSAPDKSGLPSDRFSAERTGGSVSTLTIQRTQQEDSAVYLCASTLAGSSYEQYFGPGTRLTVT.

The table lists this clone with a count of one. The gene calls are TRBV5-1 and TRBJ2-7, with D maybe TRBD1 (6 bases). V lost 1 base and J 6 bases, leaving 11 bases between the germline ends. The CDR3 consists of 13 residues. Germline V gene sequence: CDR1 SGHRS, CDR2 YFSETQ. For the CDR3, the DNA is TGCGCCAGCAGCTTGTTGGGGGCGGGCGAGCAGTACTTC. Protein: CASSLLGAGEQYF. Full variable domain (missing parts from reference TRBV5-1 and TRBJ2-7): KAGVTQTPRYLIKTRGQQVTLSCSPISGHRSVSWYQQTPGQGLQFLFEYFSETQRNKGNFPGRFSGRQFSNSRSEMNVSTLELGDSALYLCASSLLGAGEQYFGPGTRLTVT.

This clone was counted a single time. The gene calls are TRBV5-4 and TRBJ2-1, with 8 nucleotides matching TRBD2. V was clipped by 0 bases and J by 2 bases; unmatched bases: 7. Per the germline V gene, CDR1 is SGHNT and CDR2 is YYREEE (reference sequence). The CDR3 extends over 17 amino acids. CDR3 protein: CASSLAGSAGAYNEQFF. For the CDR3, the DNA is TGTGCCAGCAGCTTGGCCGGGTCAGCGGGGGCCTACAATGAGCAGTTCTTC.

The chain employs TRBV6-5 and TRBJ1-2; 7 bases agree with TRBD1. The V segment lost 8 bases and the J segment 3 bases; nucleotides outside the gene matches: 6. Germline V gene data show CDR1 as MNHEY and CDR2 as SVGAGI. There are 13 residues in the CDR3. Here the CDR3 reads CASGRTGYYGYTF. The CDR3 coding sequence is TGTGCCAGCGGGCGGACAGGCTACTATGGCTACACCTTC.

This clone came up a few times. This chain connects TRBV5-1 to TRBJ1-3, with D tentatively TRBD1 (5 bases). V lost 4 bases to trimming and J lost 0 bases, with 17 bases between them. This CDR3 comprises 17 residues. Germline V lookup: CDR1 SGHRS, CDR2 YFSETQ. CDR3 DNA: TGCGCCAGCAGCCAAGGCGGGGCGAGCTTCTCTGGAAACACCATATATTTT. Translation gives CASSQGGASFSGNTIYF. Drawing the rest from reference TRBV5-1 and TRBJ1-3, the complete variable domain is KAGVTQTPRYLIKTRGQQVTLSCSPISGHRSVSWYQQTPGQGLQFLFEYFSETQRNKGNFPGRFSGRQFSNSRSEMNVSTLELGDSALYLCASSQGGASFSGNTIYFGEGSWLTVV.

This clone was seen a few times. CDR3 bases: TGTGCCAGCAGTTCCAGGGGGCAGATTGGCTACACCTTC. This encodes CASSSRGQIGYTF. The V gene is TRBV6-5, the J gene TRBJ1-2; 8 bases are a match to TRBD1. The V segment lost 4 bases and the J segment 7 bases; nucleotides outside the gene matches: 5. Per the germline V gene, CDR1 is MNHEY and CDR2 is SVGAGI. The CDR3 totals 13 residues.

The rearrangement joins TRBV9 to TRBJ2-3; 12 bases are shared with TRBD2. This CDR3 has 16 residues. With 7 bases clipped from V and 0 bases from J, the junction kept 6 bases outside the gene matches. CDR1 and CDR2 from the germline V gene are SGDLS and YYNGEE. In nucleotides, the CDR3 is TGTGCCAGCGCTAGCGGGGGGGCCACAAGCACAGATACGCAGTATTTT. It yields the protein CASASGGATSTDTQYF. Complete variable domain (other parts from reference TRBV9 and TRBJ2-3): DSGVTQTPKHLITATGQRVTLRCSPRSGDLSVYWYQQSLDQGLQFLIQYYNGEERAKGNILERFSAQQFPDLHSELNLSSLELGDSALYFCASASGGATSTDTQYFGPGTRLTVL.